These T cell receptor beta chains were read from a single sample in a study of blood T cell repertoires in COVID-19. The data were produced by immunoSEQ multiplex PCR, yet TCRdb's version contains in-frame clones alone and is incomplete. The table includes roughly 250,000 clones, about 80% detected once. Sequencing used peripheral blood. These receptors were taken from a woman older than 75 with acute or convalescent COVID-19. Each CDR3 is given with its conserved first and last residue. The D gene is left open where the match is weak. Only some rows state a clone size, as once, few, many or a class for expanded clones.

>TRBJ1-4|-|16|-|TRBV5-1
TGCGCCAGCAGCTTGGCGCAGGGTAGGACTAATGAAAAACTGTTTTTT
CASSLAQGRTNEKLFF
>TRBJ2-5|TRBD1|14|-|TRBV5-4
TGTGCCAGCAGCCAGACAGGGGCCCAAGAGACCCAGTACTTC
CASSQTGAQETQYF
>TRBJ2-4|-|14|-|TRBV11-2
TGTGCCAGCAGCTTAGGAGGGGGTATCAACATTCAGTACTTC
CASSLGGGINIQYF
>TRBJ1-1|-|15|-|TRBV25-1
TGTGCCAGCAGTGAAGCGGGGAATTTGAACACTGAAGCTTTCTTT
CASSEAGNLNTEAFF
>TRBJ1-2|TRBD1|13|-|TRBV12-3/TRBV12-4
TGTGCCAGCAGTTGGCAGGGGGCTGATGGCTACACCTTC
CASSWQGADGYTF
>TRBJ1-4|TRBD1|14|-|TRBV10-2
TGCGCCAGCAGAGAGACAGGGGGCAGAGAAAAACTGTTTTTT
CASRETGGREKLFF
>TRBJ2-5|-|17|few|TRBV1
TGCACCAGCAGCCAAGATGGCTCGGGAGTAGCAGGGGAGACCCAGTACTTC
CTSSQDGSGVAGETQYF
>TRBJ1-2|-|16|-|TRBV2
TGTGCCAGCAGTGAAGGAGACAGCGCCCTTAACTATGGCTACACCTTC
CASSEGDSALNYGYTF
>TRBJ1-2|TRBD1|15|once|TRBV5-1
TGCGCCAGCAGCAGACAGGGGGAGGTGAACTATGGCTACACCTTC
CASSRQGEVNYGYTF
>TRBJ2-1|TRBD2|16|-|TRBV10-1
TGCGCCGGGGGACCGGGACTAGCGGGAGGGAAAAATGAGCAGTTCTTC
CAGGPGLAGGKNEQFF
>TRBJ2-5|-|12|-|TRBV18
TGTGCCAGCTCACTTGGGAGGGAGACCCAGTACTTC
CASSLGRETQYF
>TRBJ2-3|-|18|-|TRBV11-2
TGTGCCAGCAGCGTAGACCGGGACTTCCGCCCTATCACAGATACGCAGTATTTT
CASSVDRDFRPITDTQYF
>TRBJ1-5|-|16|once|TRBV18
TGTGCCAGCTCTAACCGTGGTAGGCAGGACAATCAGCCCCAGCATTTT
CASSNRGRQDNQPQHF
>TRBJ1-1|-|11|once|TRBV28
TGTGCCAGCAGTACCTCGGAGCGAGCTTTCTTT
CASSTSERAFF
>TRBJ2-5|-|12|-|TRBV28
TGTGCCAGCAGAAGACCGGGGGAGACCCAGTACTTC
CASRRPGETQYF
>TRBJ2-5|TRBD1|15|-|TRBV7-9
TGTGCCAGCAGCTTAGGGTTCGGGACAGGTGAGACCCAGTACTTC
CASSLGFGTGETQYF
>TRBJ2-3|-|13|-|TRBV4-1
TGCGCCAGCAGCCCGGGAACCACGGATACGCAGTATTTT
CASSPGTTDTQYF
>TRBJ2-1|-|16|few|TRBV27
TGTGCCAGCAGTTTCAGACGGGTCCCGTCCTACAATGAGCAGTTCTTC
CASSFRRVPSYNEQFF
>TRBJ1-1|-|13|-|TRBV29-1
TGCAGCGTTGAAGGACCCAGGGGCACTGAAGCTTTCTTT
CSVEGPRGTEAFF